What follows are 9 T cell receptor beta chains derived from one specimen sequenced in a study of blood T cell repertoires in COVID-19. Clones were read by immunoSEQ multiplex PCR, and TCRdb kept only the in-frame ones, dropping some. In the table there are just under 20,000 clones, more than 75% of which are singletons. The sequencing input was peripheral blood. Receptors originate from a human donor with active COVID-19. The donor label of this sample is uncertain.

CDR3 amino acids: CASSLGGTSGHNEQFF. DNA for the CDR3: TGTGCCAGCAGCTTAGGGGGGACTAGCGGACACAATGAGCAGTTCTTC. The chain recombines TRBV11-3 with TRBJ2-1; 11 bases fit TRBD2. The CDR3 runs to 16 residues. Germline assignment: CDR1 SGHNT and CDR2 YENEEA. Trimming cost V 1 base and J 5 bases; bases outside gene matches: 4.

The chain couples TRBV24-1 to TRBJ2-5, with 8 bases lining up with TRBD1. Looked up from germline, CDR1 is KGHDR and CDR2 is SFDVKD. J lost 7 bases, V lost 9 bases, and 15 bases had no gene match. The CDR3 consists of 15 residues. CDR3 amino acids: CATPSVTGVPRTQYF. The DNA of the CDR3 is TGTGCCACCCCGTCCGTGACAGGGGTACCTCGGACCCAGTACTTC.

The genes are TRBV3-1 (or the pseudogene TRBV3-2) and TRBJ2-1, with no clear D. The length of the CDR3 is 12 residues. V was trimmed by 1 base and J by 8 bases, leaving 6 bases between them. Germline loops: CDR1 LGHDT, CDR2 YNNKEL (reference sequence). The CDR3 DNA reads TGTGCCAGCAGCCAAGGGGCCGATGAGCAGTTCTTC. Encoded protein: CASSQGADEQFF.

The chain joins TRBV10-3 to TRBJ2-3; 9 positions agree with TRBD1. The germline CDR1 and CDR2 sequences are ENHRY and SYGVKD. V shed 2 bases and J 4 bases; nucleotides not matched to a gene: 22. This CDR3 has 21 residues. The DNA for the CDR3 is TGTGCCATCAGTGAGATCTTTGCGACAGGGGGAAAGAACAGGGTCTCAGATACGCAGTATTTT. It encodes CAISEIFATGGKNRVSDTQYF.

V is TRBV6-5 and J is TRBJ1-5, with D unresolved. CDR3 length: 14 amino acids. Germline V gives CDR1 MNHEY, CDR2 SVGAGI. V was shortened by 4 bases and J by 4 bases, with 11 bases between the two germline ends. DNA of the CDR3: TGTGCCAGCAGTTCCGGGAAGAATAATCAGCCCCAGCATTTT. It specifies CASSSGKNNQPQHF.

The chain is built from TRBV18 and TRBJ2-5; no clear D. Deletions cut 3 bases from V and 5 bases from J, with 4 bases between. The length of the CDR3 is 11 residues. The V gene's germline CDR1 is KGHSH and CDR2 LQKENI. CDR3 sequence: CASSPGETQYF. As DNA, the CDR3 is TGTGCCAGCTCACCCGGGGAGACCCAGTACTTC.

This clone was detected once. The CDR3 nucleotides are TGTGCCATCAGTGAGTCGAGGGTGACTGAAGCTTTCTTT. Amino acids: CAISESRVTEAFF. V gene TRBV10-3 combines with J gene TRBJ1-1; no clear D. V gave up 0 bases and J gave up 5 bases, with 7 bases separating them. The CDR3 extends over 13 amino acids. Germline CDR1 ENHRY, CDR2 SYGVKD.

The CDR3 here is CASTQAPGQAYEQYF. As DNA, the CDR3 is TGTGCCAGCACCCAAGCCCCGGGACAGGCCTACGAGCAGTACTTC. This rearrangement joins TRBV2 to TRBJ2-7; 8 bases line up with TRBD1. This CDR3 spans 15 amino acids. The junction had 10 bases not matched to a gene; V was cut back by 7 bases and J by 2 bases. Germline CDR1 is SNHLY and CDR2 is FYNNEI.

The V and J genes are TRBV5-6 and TRBJ1-1; 9 bases align to TRBD1. V lost 0 bases, J lost 1 base, and 1 base stayed unmatched. The V gene's germline CDR1 is SGHDT and CDR2 YYEEEE. The CDR3 runs 15 residues. The CDR3 bases are TGTGCCAGCAGCTTGGCGGGACAGGGGAACACTGAAGCTTTCTTT. Translating gives CASSLAGQGNTEAFF.